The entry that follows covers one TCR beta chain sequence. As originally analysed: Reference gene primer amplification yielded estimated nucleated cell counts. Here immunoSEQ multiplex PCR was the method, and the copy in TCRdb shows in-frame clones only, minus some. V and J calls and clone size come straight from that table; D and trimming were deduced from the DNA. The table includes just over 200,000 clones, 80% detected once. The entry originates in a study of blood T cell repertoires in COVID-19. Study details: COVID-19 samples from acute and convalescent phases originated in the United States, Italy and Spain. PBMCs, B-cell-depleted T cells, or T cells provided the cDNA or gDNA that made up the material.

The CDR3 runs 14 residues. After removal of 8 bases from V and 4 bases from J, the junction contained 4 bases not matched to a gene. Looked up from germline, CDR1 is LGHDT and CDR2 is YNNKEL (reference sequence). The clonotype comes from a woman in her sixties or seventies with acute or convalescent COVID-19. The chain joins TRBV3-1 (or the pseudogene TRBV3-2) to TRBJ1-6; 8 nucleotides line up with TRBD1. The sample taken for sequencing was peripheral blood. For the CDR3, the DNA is TGTGCCAGCGACCAGGGGGCGTATAATTCACCCCTCCACTTT. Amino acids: CASDQGAYNSPLHF.